A single sample is the source of the 17 T cell receptor beta chains below, sequenced in a study of T cell responses to AZD1222 COVID-19 vaccine. Assay used: immunoSEQ multiplex PCR; TCRdb lists only in-frame clones, some missing. The profile shows 100,000 to 150,000 clones, 80% to 90% of them singletons. The source was peripheral blood, collected 28 days after the second AZD1222 dose. The receptors stem from an adult who received the AZD1222 COVID-19 vaccine.

The chain has TRBV7-2 and TRBJ2-3; the D gene is possibly TRBD2 (6 bases). Trimming removed 3 bases from V and 4 bases from J, with 14 bases in between. This CDR3 is built from 15 residues. Germline V gene lookup returns CDR1 SGHTA and CDR2 FQGNSA. CDR3 protein: CASSLDGSGADTQYF. The CDR3 DNA sequence: TGTGCCAGCAGCTTGGACGGGAGTGGGGCAGATACGCAGTATTTT. The full variable domain, in which reference TRBV7-2 and TRBJ2-3 provide the parts outside the CDR3, is GAGVSQSPSNKVTEKGKDVELRCDPISGHTALYWYRQSLGQGLEFLIYFQGNSAPDKSGLPSDRFSAERTGGSVSTLTIQRTQQEDSAVYLCASSLDGSGADTQYFGPGTRLTVL.

The chain uses TRBV7-9 and TRBJ1-4; 7 nucleotides match TRBD1. The CDR3 is 13 amino acids. Germline V gene data show CDR1 as SEHNR and CDR2 as FQNEAQ (reference sequence). V gave up 7 bases and J gave up 5 bases; unmatched junction bases: 4. The CDR3 spells CASTLDRNEKLFF. CDR3 bases: TGTGCCAGCACACTGGACAGGAATGAAAAACTGTTTTTT. Looking up the rest from reference TRBV7-9 and TRBJ1-4 gives the full variable domain: DTGVSQNPRHKITKRGQNVTFRCDPISEHNRLYWYRQTLGQGPEFLTYFQNEAQLEKSRLLSDRFSAERPKGSFSTLEIQRTEQGDSAMYLCASTLDRNEKLFFGSGTQLSVL.

A single count supports this clone. V is TRBV14 and J is TRBJ2-5; TRBD1 might be the D (5 bases). The CDR3 sequence is 15 residues long. Trimming cost V 4 bases and J 5 bases, with 17 bases left between them. The V gene's germline CDR1 is SGHDN and CDR2 FVKESK. The CDR3 reads CASSPGVREYETQYF. The CDR3 DNA reads TGTGCCAGCAGCCCTGGCGTCAGGGAATATGAGACCCAGTACTTC.

The V gene is TRBV6-2 or TRBV6-3, the J gene TRBJ1-1; D might be TRBD1 (5 bases). Germline V CDR1 and CDR2: MNHEY, SVGEGT. Trimming shortened V by 0 bases and J by 7 bases, and 9 bases separated the two germline ends. The CDR3 loop spans 13 amino acids. CDR3 bases: TGTGCCAGCAGTTACTCATGGACACGTGAAGCTTTCTTT. Its protein product is CASSYSWTREAFF.

V gene TRBV12-3 or TRBV12-4 combines with J gene TRBJ1-5; D is unclear. The CDR3 loop spans 13 amino acids. V was clipped by 8 bases and J by 8 bases, with 16 bases between them. The CDR3 DNA is TGTGCCAGCGGCAAGAGGGCCGAAGAGCCCCAGCATTTT. It codes for CASGKRAEEPQHF.

This chain links TRBV19 with TRBJ2-5; no clear D gene. Germline-derived CDR1 and CDR2 are LNHDA and SQIVND (reference sequence). V lost 3 bases and J lost 1, with 12 bases in between. The CDR3 is 15 residues long. Written as DNA, the CDR3 is TGTGCCAGTAGTATCTGGGGAATCCCCCAAGAGACCCAGTACTTC. It yields the protein CASSIWGIPQETQYF.

The CDR3 DNA reads as TGCAGCGTTGATTCGGGGGAGTGGGAGACCCAGTACTTC. It yields the protein CSVDSGEWETQYF. This chain links TRBV29-1 with TRBJ2-5, with D perhaps TRBD2 (6 bases). CDR1 SQVTM and CDR2 ANQGSEA come from the germline V gene. CDR3 size: 13 residues. V lost 3 bases, J lost 5 bases, and 13 bases lay in between.

This chain connects TRBV6-2 or TRBV6-3 to TRBJ2-7, with TRBD1 matching 8 bases. The CDR3 consists of 15 residues. Losses at the gene ends were 5 bases for V and 2 bases for J; bases not matched to a gene: 8. The V gene's germline CDR1 is MNHEY and CDR2 SVGEGT. The CDR3 is CASSLQGEGPYEQYF. CDR3 DNA: TGTGCCAGCAGTCTACAGGGGGAAGGACCCTACGAGCAGTACTTC.

This clone has only a few counts. This chain connects TRBV5-1 to TRBJ2-7, with 7 bases fitting TRBD1. This CDR3 region has 14 residues. With 1 base clipped from V and 2 bases from J, the junction kept 3 bases outside the gene matches. The germline gives CDR1 SGHRS, CDR2 YFSETQ. CDR3 coding DNA: TGCGCCAGCAGCTTGACAGGGGCCCCCTACGAGCAGTACTTC. The encoded protein is CASSLTGAPYEQYF.

The J gene is TRBJ2-3, the V gene TRBV28; 7 nucleotides align to TRBD2. CDR3 size: 14 residues. Trimming took 6 bases from V and 4 from J; bases not matched to a gene: 7. Germline CDR1 is MDHEN and CDR2 is SYDVKM. Here the CDR3 DNA reads TGTGCCAGCAGAACAGCGGGGTTCTCAGATACGCAGTATTTT. As protein: CASRTAGFSDTQYF.

The V gene is TRBV19, the J gene TRBJ1-4; D might be TRBD1 (5 bases). There are 17 residues in the CDR3. Germline CDR1 and CDR2: LNHDA and SQIVND (reference sequence). V was cut by 4 bases and J by 2 bases, with 17 bases left in between. The CDR3 loop reads CASSTEGRPPTNEKLFF. The DNA of the CDR3 is TGTGCCAGTAGTACGGAGGGACGCCCGCCCACTAATGAAAAACTGTTTTTT.

CDR3: CASSYLGTSDSNEKLFF. In DNA, the CDR3 is TGTGCCAGCAGTTACCTGGGGACGTCGGATAGTAATGAAAAACTGTTTTTT. V usage is TRBV6-2 or TRBV6-3 and J usage is TRBJ1-4, with a possible D match to TRBD1 (5 bases). Germline CDR1 is MNHEY and CDR2 is SVGEGT. Trimming shortened V by 2 bases and J by 4 bases, and 17 bases separated the two germline ends. The CDR3 runs 17 residues.

The rearrangement links TRBV11-3 to TRBJ1-2; D gene unclear. Deletions cut 5 bases from V and 8 bases from J, with 12 bases between. Germline V gene sequence: CDR1 SGHNT, CDR2 YENEEA. The CDR3 totals 12 residues. The CDR3 nucleotides are TGTGCCAGCAGCCCTCGGGTGGGAGGCTACACCTTC. Translation: CASSPRVGGYTF. Variable domain in full (rest from reference TRBV11-3 and TRBJ1-2): EAGVVQSPRYKIIEKKQPVAFWCNPISGHNTLYWYLQNLGQGPELLIRYENEEAVDDSQLPKDRFSAERLKGVDSTLKIQPAELGDSAVYLCASSPRVGGYTFGSGTRLTVV.

The genes are TRBV18 and TRBJ2-2; D might be TRBD2 (6 bases). Trimming took off 6 bases at V and 0 bases at J, with 14 bases between the two ends. The length of the CDR3 is 16 residues. In germline, CDR1 is KGHSH, CDR2 LQKENI. The CDR3 protein is CASSSGGASNTGELFF. CDR3 coding DNA: TGTGCCAGCTCGTCAGGAGGGGCCTCGAACACCGGGGAGCTGTTTTTT.

The chain carries TRBV7-9 and TRBJ2-3; D is perhaps TRBD1 (6 bases). This CDR3 spans 14 amino acids. Germline assignment: CDR1 SEHNR and CDR2 FQNEAQ (reference sequence). The V gene lost 1 base and the J gene lost 2 bases, with 7 bases spanning the gap. CDR3 DNA: TGTGCCAGCAGCTTAGGGGACAACACAGATACGCAGTATTTT. It translates to CASSLGDNTDTQYF.

The chain is built from TRBV2 and TRBJ1-3, with TRBD1 matching over 11 bases. The CDR3 totals 15 residues. CDR1 is SNHLY, CDR2 FYNNEI, per germline. Trimming cost V 11 bases and J 2 bases; bases outside gene matches: 8. The CDR3 DNA is TGTGCCCGCCGGGGGACAGGGGGAACTGGAAACACCATATATTTT. This encodes CARRGTGGTGNTIYF.

The V and J genes are TRBV28 and TRBJ1-6; D gene unclear. The CDR3 covers 13 residues. Germline assignment: CDR1 MDHEN and CDR2 SYDVKM. V lost 7 bases and J 6 bases, leaving 10 bases between the germline ends. CDR3 loop: CASNTQINSPLHF. DNA of the CDR3: TGTGCCAGCAATACCCAGATTAATTCACCCCTCCACTTT.